This T cell receptor beta chain is from a study of T cells in localized non-small cell lung cancer. Worth noting for this clone: What it binds is not known.

Study-wide results and limits: Peak T cell clonality was found in uninvolved adjacent lung, exceeding tumor.

Libraries were prepared by immunoSEQ multiplex PCR; TCRdb keeps only in-frame clonotypes and omits some of them. Here the sample spans around 54,000 clones, 86% being singletons. Germline CDR1 SGHVS, CDR2 FNYEAQ. Trimming stripped 3 bases from V and 0 bases from J, with 10 bases between. The CDR3 runs to 15 residues. This sample comprised peripheral blood, obtained before any cancer treatment. The chain is built from TRBV7-6 and TRBJ2-3, with D possibly matching TRBD2 (6 bases). The receptor's source is a male donor at least 60 years old with stage III squamous cell lung carcinoma. CDR3 DNA sequence: TGTGCCAGCAGCTTGGGGAGCGGGAGCACAGATACGCAGTATTTT. It yields the protein CASSLGSGSTDTQYF.